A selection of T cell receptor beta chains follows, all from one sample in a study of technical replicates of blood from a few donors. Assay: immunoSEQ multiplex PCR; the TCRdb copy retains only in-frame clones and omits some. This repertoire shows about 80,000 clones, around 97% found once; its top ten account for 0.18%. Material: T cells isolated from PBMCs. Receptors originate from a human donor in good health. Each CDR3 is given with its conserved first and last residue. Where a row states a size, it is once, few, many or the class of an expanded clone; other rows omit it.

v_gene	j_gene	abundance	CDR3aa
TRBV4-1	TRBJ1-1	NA	CASSQEDRGATEAFF
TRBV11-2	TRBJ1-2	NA	CASSYTTGVYGYTF
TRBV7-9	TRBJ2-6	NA	CAGRQLASSGANVLTF
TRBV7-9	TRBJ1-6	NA	CASSLAQSVGSPLHF
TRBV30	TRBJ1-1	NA	CGGQSANGAFF
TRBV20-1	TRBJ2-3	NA	CSPLRSDTQYF
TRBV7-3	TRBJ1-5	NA	CASSLGGRGQPQHF
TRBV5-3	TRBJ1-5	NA	CARSSRQGPPPEQPQHF
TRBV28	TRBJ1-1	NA	CASSLIGHYNTEAFF
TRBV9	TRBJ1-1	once	CASSSRGAGGTEAFF
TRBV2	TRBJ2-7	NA	CASRPSIPQGSEQYF
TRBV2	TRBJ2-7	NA	CASSLGGSSYEQYF
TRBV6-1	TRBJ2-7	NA	CASSEPELRTGGEQYF
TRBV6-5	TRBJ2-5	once	CASSYPGLAGQETQYF
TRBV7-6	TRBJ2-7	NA	CASSQGTVYEQYF
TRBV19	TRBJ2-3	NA	CASSIYSGKADTQYF
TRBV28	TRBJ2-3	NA	CASSLLAGADTQYF
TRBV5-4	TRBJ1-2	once	CASSFAGGGYGYTF
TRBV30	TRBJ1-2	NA	CAWTLPGQFYGYTF
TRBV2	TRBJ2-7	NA	CASILGVAGGYEQYF
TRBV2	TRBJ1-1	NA	CASMRTGNTEAFF
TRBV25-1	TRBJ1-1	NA	CASSELDRGGNTEAFF
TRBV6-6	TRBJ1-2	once	CASSSPGGDGYTF
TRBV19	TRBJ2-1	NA	CASNPSGGRSGNEQFF
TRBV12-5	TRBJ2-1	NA	CASGFSSKGGTQRRYNEQFF
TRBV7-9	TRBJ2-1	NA	CASSPPGEQFF
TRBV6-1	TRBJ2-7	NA	CASSERWGQGSYEQYF
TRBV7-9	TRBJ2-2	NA	CASSLSHTGELFF
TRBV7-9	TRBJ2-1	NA	CASSLALAQNNEQFF
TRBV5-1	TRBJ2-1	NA	CASSQTTGLYNEQFF
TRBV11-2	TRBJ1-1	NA	CASSLEARELSEAFF
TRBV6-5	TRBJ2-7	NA	CASSRDRVSPHEQYF
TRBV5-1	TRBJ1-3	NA	CASSLDGTGGNTIYF
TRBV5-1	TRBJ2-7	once	CASSPAGTGSYEQYF
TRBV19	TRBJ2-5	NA	CASSETAPETQYF
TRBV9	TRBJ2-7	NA	CASSVGTGGHEQYF
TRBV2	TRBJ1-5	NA	CASRRDSNQPQHF
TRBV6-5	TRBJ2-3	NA	CASSYQGTPYTQYF
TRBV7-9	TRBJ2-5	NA	CASSLTLRTSGTETQYF
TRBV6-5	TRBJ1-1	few	CASRPTGVYTEAFF
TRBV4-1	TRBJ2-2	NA	CASSQVGTSGRAATGELFF
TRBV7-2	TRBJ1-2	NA	CASSLAQNYGYTF
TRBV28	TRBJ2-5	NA	CASTPPSPQVWLETQYF
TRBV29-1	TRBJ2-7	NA	CSVGTSGIGEQYF
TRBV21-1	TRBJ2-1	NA	CASSKRRRDGSYNEQFF